These T cell receptor beta chains were read from a single sample in a study of blood T cell repertoires in COVID-19. Measured with immunoSEQ multiplex PCR; TCRdb has only the in-frame clones, and not every one. The table lists 95,000 to 150,000 clones, less than 85% of them singletons. Sample: peripheral blood. These TCRs come from a human donor with acute or convalescent COVID-19. The donor label of this sample is uncertain. Each CDR3 is given with its conserved first and last residue. The D gene is left open where the match is weak. Size values are once, few and many counts, or a class for expanded clones, and some rows have none.

CASSLRGHMNTEAFF	TGTGCCAGCAGCTTGAGGGGACACATGAACACTGAAGCTTTCTTT	NA	TRBV7-9	TRBJ1-1	NA
CASSLDRDRGFEQYF	TGTGCCAGCAGCTTAGACCGGGACAGGGGGTTCGAGCAGTACTTC	TRBD1	TRBV11-2	TRBJ2-7	NA
CASSQARSSGANVLTF	TGCGCCAGCAGCCAAGCCCGTTCCTCTGGGGCCAACGTCCTGACTTTC	NA	TRBV4-1	TRBJ2-6	NA
CAISERAQGTEAFF	TGTGCCATCAGTGAGCGGGCTCAGGGGACTGAAGCTTTCTTT	NA	TRBV10-3	TRBJ1-1	few
CASSKGGRREKLFF	TGTGCCAGCAGCAAAGGGGGCCGGAGGGAAAAACTGTTTTTT	TRBD1	TRBV6-5	TRBJ1-4	NA
CASSFSHEQYF	TGTGCCAGCAGTTTCTCCCACGAGCAGTACTTC	NA	TRBV27	TRBJ2-7	NA
CAWSVYGTLETQYF	TGTGCCTGGAGTGTATATGGGACTTTGGAGACCCAGTACTTC	NA	TRBV30	TRBJ2-5	NA
CASSKQGWEKLFF	TGTGCCAGCAGTAAGCAGGGGTGGGAAAAACTGTTTTTT	NA	TRBV2	TRBJ1-4	once
CASSPGRSREKLFF	TGTGCCAGCAGCCCAGGGAGGTCTCGGGAAAAACTGTTTTTT	NA	TRBV11-2	TRBJ1-4	NA
CASRGQGGGNTIYF	TGTGCCAGCAGGGGACAGGGTGGTGGAAACACCATATATTTT	TRBD1	TRBV6-1	TRBJ1-3	NA
CATSRSGTGEGYTF	TGTGCCACCAGCAGATCAGGGACAGGGGAAGGCTACACCTTC	TRBD1	TRBV15	TRBJ1-2	NA
CSVGHGLNTEAFF	TGCAGCGTTGGTCACGGTTTGAACACTGAAGCTTTCTTT	NA	TRBV29-1	TRBJ1-1	NA
CASRIPDRGYTF	TGTGCCAGCAGAATACCCGACAGGGGCTACACCTTC	NA	TRBV6-5	TRBJ1-2	NA
CASSTTSGGNIQYF	TGTGCCAGTAGTACGACTAGCGGGGGAAACATTCAGTACTTC	TRBD2	TRBV19	TRBJ2-4	NA
CASSPGQGTQEKAQYF	TGTGCCAGCTCACCTGGACAGGGGACCCAAGAGAAGGCCCAGTACTTC	TRBD1	TRBV18	TRBJ2-5	NA
CASGLGGNTEAFF	TGTGCTAGTGGTTTAGGGGGGAACACTGAAGCTTTCTTT	NA	TRBV12-5	TRBJ1-1	NA
CASSPPGQGFSGANVLTF	TGTGCCAGCAGCCCTCCGGGACAGGGGTTCTCTGGTGCCAACGTCCTGACTTTC	TRBD1	TRBV27	TRBJ2-6	NA
CASRSRSDTQYF	TGTGCCAGCAGGTCCCGGTCAGATACGCAGTATTTT	NA	TRBV6-1	TRBJ2-3	NA
CASSPESNIWGAGNTIYF	TGTGCCAGCTCACCGGAGTCGAACATCTGGGGGGCTGGAAACACCATATATTTT	NA	TRBV18	TRBJ1-3	NA
CASSPQLAGGLDTQYF	TGTGCCAGCAGCCCGCAACTAGCGGGGGGGCTGGATACGCAGTATTTT	TRBD2	TRBV9	TRBJ2-3	NA
CASSRGQGATEAFF	TGTGCTAGTTCCCGGGGACAGGGCGCCACTGAAGCTTTCTTT	TRBD1	TRBV12-5	TRBJ1-1	NA
CSVGQGRDQPQHF	TGCAGCGTTGGACAGGGGCGAGATCAGCCCCAGCATTTT	TRBD1	TRBV29-1	TRBJ1-5	NA
CASSNRARDNSPLHF	TGTGCCAGCAGCAACCGGGCCAGGGATAATTCACCCCTCCACTTT	NA	TRBV27	TRBJ1-6	NA
CASSPVGLSGNTIYF	TGTGCCAGCAGCCCCGTGGGGCTCTCTGGAAACACCATATATTTT	NA	TRBV9	TRBJ1-3	NA
CASRAGTGNSPLHF	TGCGCCAGCAGAGCCGGGACAGGGAATTCACCCCTCCACTTT	TRBD1	TRBV10-2	TRBJ1-6	once
CACRTGGYGYTF	TGTGCCTGTAGGACAGGGGGATATGGCTACACCTTC	TRBD1	TRBV28	TRBJ1-2	NA
CASSAGTALISNEQFF	TGTGCCAGCAGCGCCGGGACAGCCCTTATCTCCAATGAGCAGTTCTTC	TRBD1	TRBV7-9	TRBJ2-1	NA
CASSSPDREGSPLHF	TGTGCCAGCAGTTCCCCGGACAGGGAGGGATCACCCCTCCACTTT	TRBD1	TRBV6-5	TRBJ1-6	NA
CASSPTDRLNTDTQYF	TGTGCCAGCAGCCCTACCGACAGACTGAACACAGATACGCAGTATTTT	NA	TRBV3-1/TRBV3-2	TRBJ2-3	NA
CASRGGAGRSDTQYF	TGTGCCAGCAGAGGGGGGGCGGGTCGGTCAGATACGCAGTATTTT	NA	TRBV6-5	TRBJ2-3	NA
CASSLLNPGQGNGYTF	TGTGCCAGCAGTTTATTGAATCCGGGACAGGGGAATGGCTACACCTTC	TRBD1	TRBV28	TRBJ1-2	NA
CASSLLEHHQPQHF	TGTGCCAGCAGTTTATTGGAGCATCATCAGCCCCAGCATTTT	NA	TRBV28	TRBJ1-5	NA
CASRPSSEQSYNEQFF	TGCGCCAGCAGACCCTCTAGCGAACAAAGCTACAATGAGCAGTTCTTC	NA	TRBV5-1	TRBJ2-1	once
CASSRQGTDTQYF	TGTGCCAGCAGTCGACAGGGCACAGATACGCAGTATTTT	NA	TRBV7-8	TRBJ2-3	NA
CASSDKWGGQGATRGNQPQHF	TGTGCCAGCAGCGATAAGTGGGGTGGACAGGGGGCCACCCGAGGCAATCAGCCCCAGCATTTT	NA	TRBV21-1	TRBJ1-5	NA
CASSQDGNQPQHF	TGTGCCAGCAGCCAAGACGGCAATCAGCCCCAGCATTTT	NA	TRBV3-1/TRBV3-2	TRBJ1-5	NA
CASSLAGGLTGELFF	TGTGCCAGCAGCTTGGCGGGGGGGCTTACCGGGGAGCTGTTTTTT	TRBD2	TRBV9	TRBJ2-2	few
CASSLDLRPANYGYTF	TGTGCCAGCAGCTTAGATCTCCGCCCAGCTAACTATGGCTACACCTTC	NA	TRBV11-2	TRBJ1-2	NA
CASSLSSEAFF	TGTGCCAGCAGCCTTTCTTCTGAAGCTTTCTTT	NA	TRBV6-6	TRBJ1-1	NA
CASSLQNGYTF	TGTGCCAGCAGCCTACAGAATGGCTACACCTTC	NA	TRBV6-6	TRBJ1-2	NA
CASSLSGGADTQYF	TGTGCCAGCAGCCTTAGCGGGGGGGCGGATACGCAGTATTTT	TRBD2	TRBV7-9	TRBJ2-3	NA
CASSETPFRYEQYF	TGTGCCAGCAGTGAAACTCCCTTCCGGTACGAGCAGTACTTC	NA	TRBV6-1	TRBJ2-7	NA
CASSQGDSYEQYF	TGTGCCAGCTCACAAGGGGACTCCTACGAGCAGTACTTC	NA	TRBV18	TRBJ2-7	few
CASSVRDRGEKLFF	TGTGCCAGCAGCGTCCGGGACAGGGGTGAAAAACTGTTTTTT	TRBD1	TRBV7-8	TRBJ1-4	NA
CASSDRGSNQPQHF	TGTGCCAGCAGTGACAGGGGTAGCAATCAGCCCCAGCATTTT	NA	TRBV2	TRBJ1-5	NA
CASSFGLAYEQYF	TGTGCCAGCAGTTTCGGTTTAGCCTACGAGCAGTACTTC	NA	TRBV12-3/TRBV12-4	TRBJ2-7	NA
CASSLAGAGGYYEQFF	TGTGCCAGCAGCTTAGCTGGAGCGGGGGGGTATTATGAGCAGTTCTTC	TRBD2	TRBV11-3	TRBJ2-1	NA
CASSYVAGRQETQYF	TGTGCCAGCAGTTACGTAGCGGGGAGACAAGAGACCCAGTACTTC	TRBD2	TRBV6-5	TRBJ2-5	NA